This T cell receptor beta chain was identified during a study of T cell repertoires in cytomegalovirus infection. V shed 0 bases, J shed 10 bases, and the junction held 6 bases outside the gene matches. CDR3 length: 14 residues. Germline values: CDR1 LGHNA, CDR2 YSLEER. A single record per CDR3 protein comes from TCRdb applying MiXCR to the reads. The sample lists around 540,000 distinct CDR3 sequences; 30% to 40% were seen once. Points on this clonotype: Its antigen is undetermined.

The chain links TRBV4-3 to TRBJ1-1; 9 nucleotides align to TRBD1. The source is a human donor in good health (CMV status not recorded). Some clones in this sample may be carry-over from other donors' samples. The sample was cultured PBMCs, taken from culture after CMV antigen stimulation. This CDR3 reads CASSQDHRGRGAFF. The CDR3 DNA is TGCGCCAGCAGCCAAGATCACAGGGGGCGCGGAGCTTTCTTT.